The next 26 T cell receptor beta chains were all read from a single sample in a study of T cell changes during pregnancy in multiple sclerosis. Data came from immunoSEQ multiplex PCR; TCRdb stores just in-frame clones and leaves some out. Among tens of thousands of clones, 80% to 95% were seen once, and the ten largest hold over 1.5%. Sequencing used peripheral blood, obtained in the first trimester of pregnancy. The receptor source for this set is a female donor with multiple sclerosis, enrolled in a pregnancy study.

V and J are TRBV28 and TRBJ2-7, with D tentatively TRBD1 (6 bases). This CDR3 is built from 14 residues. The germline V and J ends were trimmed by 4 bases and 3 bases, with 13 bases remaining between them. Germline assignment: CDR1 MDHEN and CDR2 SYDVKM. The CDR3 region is CASSYREPLYEQYF. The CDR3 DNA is TGTGCCAGCAGTTACAGGGAGCCCCTCTACGAGCAGTACTTC.

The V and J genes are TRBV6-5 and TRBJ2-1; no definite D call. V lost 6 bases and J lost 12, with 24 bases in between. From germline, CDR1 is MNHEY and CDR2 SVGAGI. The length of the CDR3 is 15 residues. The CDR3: CASRSRITERLRQFF. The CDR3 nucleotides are TGTGCCAGCAGGTCCAGGATTACAGAAAGGCTGCGGCAGTTCTTC.

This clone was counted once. The CDR3 sequence is CATSNSGGRGETQYF. The CDR3 bases are TGTGCCACCAGCAACTCAGGGGGGCGTGGGGAGACCCAGTACTTC. The chain employs TRBV15 and TRBJ2-5, with a tentative D call TRBD1 (7 bases). The V end lost 4 bases, the J end lost 5 bases, and 17 bases lay between the germline ends. The V gene's germline CDR1 is LNHNV and CDR2 YYDKDF (reference sequence). The CDR3 contains 15 residues. The entire variable domain, with the rest obtained from reference TRBV15 and TRBJ2-5, is as follows: DAMVIQNPRYQVTQFGKPVTLSCSQTLNHNVMYWYQQKSSQAPKLLFHYYDKDFNNEADTPDNFQSRRPNTSFCFLDIRSPGLGDTAMYLCATSNSGGRGETQYFGPGTRLLVL.

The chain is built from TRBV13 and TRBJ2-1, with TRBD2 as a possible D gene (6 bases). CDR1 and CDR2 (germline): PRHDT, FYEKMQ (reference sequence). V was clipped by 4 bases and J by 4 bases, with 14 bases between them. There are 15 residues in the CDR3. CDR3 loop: CASSSGTSYYNEQFF. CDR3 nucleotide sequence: TGTGCCAGCAGCTCCGGGACTTCCTATTACAATGAGCAGTTCTTC. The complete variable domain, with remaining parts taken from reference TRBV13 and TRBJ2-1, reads AAGVIQSPRHLIKEKRETATLKCYPIPRHDTVYWYQQGPGQDPQFLISFYEKMQSDKGSIPDRFSAQQFSDYHSELNMSSLELGDSALYFCASSSGTSYYNEQFFGPGTRLTVL.

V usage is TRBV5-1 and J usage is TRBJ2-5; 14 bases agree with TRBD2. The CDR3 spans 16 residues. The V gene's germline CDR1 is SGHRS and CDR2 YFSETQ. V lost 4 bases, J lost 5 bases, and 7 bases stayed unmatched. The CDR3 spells CASSGGGLAGVETQYF. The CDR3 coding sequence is TGCGCCAGCAGCGGGGGGGGACTAGCGGGAGTGGAGACCCAGTACTTC.

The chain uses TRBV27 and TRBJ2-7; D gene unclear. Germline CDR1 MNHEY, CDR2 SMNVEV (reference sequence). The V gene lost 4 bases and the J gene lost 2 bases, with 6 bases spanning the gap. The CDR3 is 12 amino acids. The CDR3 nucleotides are TGTGCCAGCAGTTCCTCTCCCTACGAGCAGTACTTC. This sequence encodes CASSSSPYEQYF.

The CDR3 loop reads CASSPGLRQQETQYF. In DNA, the CDR3 is TGTGCCAGCAGCCCCGGTCTGAGGCAGCAAGAGACCCAGTACTTC. The genes are TRBV5-4 and TRBJ2-5, with D uncertain. The CDR3 length is 15 residues. Per germline, CDR1 SGHNT and CDR2 YYREEE (reference sequence). V lost 4 bases and J lost 2, with 15 bases in between.

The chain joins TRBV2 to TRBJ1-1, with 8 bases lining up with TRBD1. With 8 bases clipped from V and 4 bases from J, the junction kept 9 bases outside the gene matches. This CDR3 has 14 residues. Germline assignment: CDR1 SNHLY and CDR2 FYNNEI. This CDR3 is CASAGQGGRTEAFF. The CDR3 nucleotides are TGTGCCAGCGCCGGACAGGGAGGACGCACTGAAGCTTTCTTT.

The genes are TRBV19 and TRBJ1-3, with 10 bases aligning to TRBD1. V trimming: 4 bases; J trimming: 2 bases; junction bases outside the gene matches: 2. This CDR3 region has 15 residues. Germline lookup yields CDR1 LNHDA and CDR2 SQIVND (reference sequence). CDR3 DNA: TGTGCCAGTAGTAACGGACAGGGGGCTGGAAACACCATATATTTT. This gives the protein CASSNGQGAGNTIYF.

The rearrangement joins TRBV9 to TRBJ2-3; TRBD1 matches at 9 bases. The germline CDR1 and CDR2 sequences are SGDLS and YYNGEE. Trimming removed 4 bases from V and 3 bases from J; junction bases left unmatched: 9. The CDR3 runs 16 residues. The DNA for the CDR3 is TGTGCCAGCAGCCTGACAGGGGGTTCGTTGACAGATACGCAGTATTTT. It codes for CASSLTGGSLTDTQYF. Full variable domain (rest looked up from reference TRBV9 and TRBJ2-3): DSGVTQTPKHLITATGQRVTLRCSPRSGDLSVYWYQQSLDQGLQFLIQYYNGEERAKGNILERFSAQQFPDLHSELNLSSLELGDSALYFCASSLTGGSLTDTQYFGPGTRLTVL.

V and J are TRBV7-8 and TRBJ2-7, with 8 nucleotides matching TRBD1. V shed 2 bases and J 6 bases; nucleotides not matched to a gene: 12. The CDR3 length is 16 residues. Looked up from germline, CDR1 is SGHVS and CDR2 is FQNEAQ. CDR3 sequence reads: CASSLWAAGGFGEQYF. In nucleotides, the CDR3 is TGTGCCAGCAGCTTATGGGCAGCAGGGGGCTTCGGCGAGCAGTACTTC.

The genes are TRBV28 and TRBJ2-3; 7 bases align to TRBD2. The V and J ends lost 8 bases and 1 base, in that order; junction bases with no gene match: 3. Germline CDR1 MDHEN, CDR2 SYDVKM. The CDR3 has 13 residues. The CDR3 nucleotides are TGTGCCAGCGGGAGGGGCCGCACAGATACGCAGTATTTT. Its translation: CASGRGRTDTQYF. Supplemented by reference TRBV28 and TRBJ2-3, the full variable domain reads DVKVTQSSRYLVKRTGEKVFLECVQDMDHENMFWYRQDPGLGLRLIYFSYDVKMKEKGDIPEGYSVSREKKERFSLILESASTNQTSMYLCASGRGRTDTQYFGPGTRLTVL.

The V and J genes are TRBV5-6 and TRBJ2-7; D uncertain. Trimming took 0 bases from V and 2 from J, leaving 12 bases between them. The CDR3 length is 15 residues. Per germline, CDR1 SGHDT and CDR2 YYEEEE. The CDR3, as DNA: TGTGCCAGCAGCTTGGGCTGGGCGAAAACCTACGAGCAGTACTTC. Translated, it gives CASSLGWAKTYEQYF.

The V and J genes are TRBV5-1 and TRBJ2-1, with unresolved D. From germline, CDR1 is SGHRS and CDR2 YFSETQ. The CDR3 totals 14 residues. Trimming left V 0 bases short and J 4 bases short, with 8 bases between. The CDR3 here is CASSLDSRYNEQFF. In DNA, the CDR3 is TGCGCCAGCAGCTTGGACAGCAGATACAATGAGCAGTTCTTC.

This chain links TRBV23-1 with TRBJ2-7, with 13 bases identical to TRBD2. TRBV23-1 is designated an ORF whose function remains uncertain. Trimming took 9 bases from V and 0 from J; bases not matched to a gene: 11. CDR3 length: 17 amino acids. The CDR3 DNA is TGCGCCAGGCAAGGGACTAGCGGGATTCGGGGCTCCTACGAGCAGTACTTC. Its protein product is CARQGTSGIRGSYEQYF.

CDR3 bases: TGTGCCAGTAGTATAGGGGGCGGTCCCGGCAACGAGCAGTACTTC. Translation gives CASSIGGGPGNEQYF. The chain recombines TRBV19 with TRBJ2-7; tentatively, D is TRBD1 (5 bases). The germline V and J ends were trimmed by 1 base and 5 bases, with 15 bases remaining between them. Germline CDR1 reads LNHDA; CDR2 reads SQIVND (reference sequence). The CDR3 is made up of 15 amino acids.

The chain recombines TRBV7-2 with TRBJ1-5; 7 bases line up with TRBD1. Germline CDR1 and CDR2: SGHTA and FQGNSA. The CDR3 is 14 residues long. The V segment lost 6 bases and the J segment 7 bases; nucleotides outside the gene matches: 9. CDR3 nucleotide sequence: TGTGCCAGCAGTTACAGGGGCGGCGGGCAGCCCCAGCATTTT. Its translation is CASSYRGGGQPQHF.

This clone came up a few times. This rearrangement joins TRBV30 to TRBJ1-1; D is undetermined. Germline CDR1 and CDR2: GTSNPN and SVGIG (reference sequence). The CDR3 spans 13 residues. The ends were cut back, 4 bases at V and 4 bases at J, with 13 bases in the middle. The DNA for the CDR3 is TGTGCCTGGACCGCTATACCGCGCACTGAAGCTTTCTTT. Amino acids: CAWTAIPRTEAFF.

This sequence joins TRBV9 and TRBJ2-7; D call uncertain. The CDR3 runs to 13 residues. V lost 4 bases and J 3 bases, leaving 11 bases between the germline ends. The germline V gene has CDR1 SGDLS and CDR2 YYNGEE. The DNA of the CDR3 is TGTGCCAGCAGCCCGCTACCGAGCTACGAGCAGTACTTC. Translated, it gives CASSPLPSYEQYF.

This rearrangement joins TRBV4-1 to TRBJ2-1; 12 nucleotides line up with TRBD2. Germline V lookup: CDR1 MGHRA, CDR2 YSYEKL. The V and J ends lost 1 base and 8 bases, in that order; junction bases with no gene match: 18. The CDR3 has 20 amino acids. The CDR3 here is CASSQGFRASGRADIDEQFF. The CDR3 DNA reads TGCGCCAGCAGCCAAGGTTTTAGGGCTAGCGGGAGGGCCGATATCGATGAGCAGTTCTTC.

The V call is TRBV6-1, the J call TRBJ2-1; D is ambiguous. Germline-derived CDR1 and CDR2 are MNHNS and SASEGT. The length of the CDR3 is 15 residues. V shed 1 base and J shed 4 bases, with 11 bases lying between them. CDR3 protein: CASSEGNTRYNEQFF. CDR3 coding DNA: TGTGCCAGCAGTGAAGGGAATACGAGGTACAATGAGCAGTTCTTC.

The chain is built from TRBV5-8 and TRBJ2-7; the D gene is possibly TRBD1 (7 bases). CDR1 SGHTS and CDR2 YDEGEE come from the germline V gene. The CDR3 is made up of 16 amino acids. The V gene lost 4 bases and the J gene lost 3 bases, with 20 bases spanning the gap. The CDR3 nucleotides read TGTGCCAGCAGCCCGCGGAGGGGGCGATCGCACTACGAGCAGTACTTC. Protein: CASSPRRGRSHYEQYF.

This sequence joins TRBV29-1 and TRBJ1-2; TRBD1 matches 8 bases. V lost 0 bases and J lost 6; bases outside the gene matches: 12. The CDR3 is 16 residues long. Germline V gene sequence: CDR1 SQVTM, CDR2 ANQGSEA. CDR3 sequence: CSVEDQVGQGANGYTF. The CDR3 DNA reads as TGCAGCGTTGAAGATCAGGTTGGGCAGGGGGCAAATGGCTACACCTTC.

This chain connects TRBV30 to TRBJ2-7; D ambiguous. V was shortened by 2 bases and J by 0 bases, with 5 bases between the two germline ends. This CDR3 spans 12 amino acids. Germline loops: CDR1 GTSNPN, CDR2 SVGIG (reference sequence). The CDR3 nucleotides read TGTGCCTGGAGTTTAGTCTCCTACGAGCAGTACTTC. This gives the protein CAWSLVSYEQYF.

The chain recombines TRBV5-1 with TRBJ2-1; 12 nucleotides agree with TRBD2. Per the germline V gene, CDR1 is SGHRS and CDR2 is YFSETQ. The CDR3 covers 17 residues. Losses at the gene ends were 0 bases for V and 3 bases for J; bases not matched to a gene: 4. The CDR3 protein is CASSLVTSGRFYNEQFF. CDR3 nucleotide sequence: TGCGCCAGCAGCTTGGTGACTAGCGGGAGATTCTACAATGAGCAGTTCTTC.

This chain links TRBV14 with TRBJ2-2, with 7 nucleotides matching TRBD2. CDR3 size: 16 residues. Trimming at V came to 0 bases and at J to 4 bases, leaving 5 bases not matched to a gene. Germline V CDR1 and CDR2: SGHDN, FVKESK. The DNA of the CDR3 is TGTGCCAGCAGCCAAGACCTAGCGGTGGGCACCGGGGAGCTGTTTTTT. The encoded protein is CASSQDLAVGTGELFF.